Detailed here is one TCR beta chain. The sample originates from a study of blood T cell repertoires in COVID-19. Study-wide background: The cDNA or gDNA used as material had been derived from T cells, B-cell-depleted T cells, or PBMCs.

With 3 bases clipped from V and 4 bases from J, the junction kept 6 bases outside the gene matches. The CDR3 totals 17 residues. Germline-derived CDR1 and CDR2 are SEHNR and FQNEAQ (reference sequence). Study processing details: The authors estimated nucleated cell counts from reference gene primer amplification. Using immunoSEQ multiplex PCR, the repertoire was profiled, and TCRdb retains in-frame clones only, with some absent. V and J calls and clone size follow that table, whereas D and trimming were derived from the DNA. The data hold approximately 210,000 clones, with less than 90% observed a single time.

Sequencing input: peripheral blood. This rearrangement joins TRBV7-9 to TRBJ2-6; 10 nucleotides agree with TRBD2. This sequence was found in a woman aged 70 to 79 with acute or convalescent COVID-19. CDR3 coding DNA: TGTGCCAGCAGCTTTTTAGCGGGAGGTGTCGGGGCCAACGTCCTGACTTTC. Its translation: CASSFLAGGVGANVLTF.